The rows below give T cell receptor beta chains drawn from one sample of a study of cytomegalovirus exposure and HLA in healthy donors. Assay used: immunoSEQ multiplex PCR; TCRdb lists only in-frame clones, some missing. Of under 150,000 clones in the sample, just over 85% were seen once. Sequencing was performed on PBMCs. The receptors shown here come from a woman between 18 and 29 years old in good health and CMV-seropositive. CDR3s include the opening cysteine and the closing phenylalanine or tryptophan. Each record gives: V gene, CDR3 length, J gene, D gene, CDR3 protein, CDR3 DNA. The D gene is left open where the match is weak.

V: TRBV19
length: 16
J: TRBJ2-1
D: TRBD2
CDR3: CASSILIAGGFYEQFF
DNA: TGTGCCAGTAGTATATTGATAGCGGGGGGATTTTATGAGCAGTTCTTC

V: TRBV7-2
length: 12
J: TRBJ1-6
D: .
CDR3: CASSWGGSPLHF
DNA: TGTGCCAGCAGCTGGGGGGGGTCACCCCTCCACTTT

V: TRBV30
length: 13
J: TRBJ2-5
D: .
CDR3: CAWGRQGGETQYF
DNA: TGTGCCTGGGGGAGGCAGGGTGGCGAGACCCAGTACTTC

V: TRBV30
length: 12
J: TRBJ1-2
D: .
CDR3: CAWAGAFYGYTF
DNA: TGTGCCTGGGCAGGGGCTTTCTATGGCTACACCTTC

V: TRBV30
length: 12
J: TRBJ2-1
D: .
CDR3: CAWSRGISEQFF
DNA: TGTGCCTGGAGCCGGGGGATCAGTGAGCAGTTCTTC

V: TRBV9
length: 14
J: TRBJ2-7
D: .
CDR3: CASSATGTSYEQYF
DNA: TGTGCCAGCAGCGCAACAGGGACCTCCTACGAGCAGTACTTC

V: TRBV5-1
length: 14
J: TRBJ2-5
D: .
CDR3: CASSLVGPGETQYF
DNA: TGCGCCAGCAGCTTGGTTGGGCCAGGAGAGACCCAGTACTTC

V: TRBV19
length: 17
J: TRBJ1-4
D: TRBD1
CDR3: CASIGGQGRGLNEKLFF
DNA: TGTGCCAGTATCGGGGGACAGGGACGAGGCTTAAATGAAAAACTGTTTTTT

V: TRBV28
length: 14
J: TRBJ1-5
D: .
CDR3: CASRPHRVHQPQHF
DNA: TGTGCCAGCAGACCCCACAGGGTACATCAGCCCCAGCATTTT

V: TRBV18
length: 12
J: TRBJ2-7
D: TRBD1
CDR3: CASSSGQGEQYF
DNA: TGTGCCAGCTCATCAGGACAGGGCGAGCAGTACTTC

V: TRBV7-2
length: 16
J: TRBJ1-5
D: .
CDR3: CASSLEWAGANQPQHF
DNA: TGTGCCAGCAGCTTAGAATGGGCGGGGGCCAATCAGCCCCAGCATTTT

V: TRBV13
length: 18
J: TRBJ1-6
D: TRBD1
CDR3: CASSLSQRGPSYNSPLHF
DNA: TGTGCCAGCAGCTTATCACAGAGGGGGCCCTCCTATAATTCACCCCTCCACTTT